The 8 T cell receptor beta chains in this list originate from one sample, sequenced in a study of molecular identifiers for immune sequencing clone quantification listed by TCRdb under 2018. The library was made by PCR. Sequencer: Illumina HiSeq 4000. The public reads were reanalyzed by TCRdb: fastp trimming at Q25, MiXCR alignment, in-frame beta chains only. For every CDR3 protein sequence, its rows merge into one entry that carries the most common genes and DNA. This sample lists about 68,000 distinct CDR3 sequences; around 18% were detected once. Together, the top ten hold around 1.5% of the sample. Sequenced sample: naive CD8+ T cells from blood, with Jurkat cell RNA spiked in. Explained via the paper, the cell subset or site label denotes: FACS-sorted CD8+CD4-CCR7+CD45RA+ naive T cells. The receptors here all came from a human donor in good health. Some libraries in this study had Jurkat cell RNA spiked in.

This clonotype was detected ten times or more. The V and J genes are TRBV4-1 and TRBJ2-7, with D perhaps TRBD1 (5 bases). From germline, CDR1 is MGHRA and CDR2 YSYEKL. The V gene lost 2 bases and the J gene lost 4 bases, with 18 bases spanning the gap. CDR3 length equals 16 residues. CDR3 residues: CASSQKTGRTGYEQYF. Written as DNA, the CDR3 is TGCGCCAGCAGCCAAAAGACCGGAAGAACAGGTTACGAGCAGTACTTC.

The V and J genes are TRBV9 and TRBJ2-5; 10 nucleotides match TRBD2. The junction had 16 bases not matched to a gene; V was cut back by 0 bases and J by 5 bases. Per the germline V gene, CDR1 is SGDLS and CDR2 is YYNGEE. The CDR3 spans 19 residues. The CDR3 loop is CASSVDVTSGYLPRETQYF. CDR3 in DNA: TGTGCCAGCAGCGTAGACGTGACTAGCGGGTACCTCCCGCGGGAGACCCAGTACTTC.

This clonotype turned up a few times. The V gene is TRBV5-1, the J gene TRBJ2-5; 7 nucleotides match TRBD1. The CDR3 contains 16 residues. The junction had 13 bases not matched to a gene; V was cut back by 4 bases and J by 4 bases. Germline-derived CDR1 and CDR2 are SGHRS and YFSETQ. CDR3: CASSTQTGFVIETQYF. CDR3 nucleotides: TGCGCCAGCAGCACCCAGACAGGGTTCGTCATAGAGACCCAGTACTTC.

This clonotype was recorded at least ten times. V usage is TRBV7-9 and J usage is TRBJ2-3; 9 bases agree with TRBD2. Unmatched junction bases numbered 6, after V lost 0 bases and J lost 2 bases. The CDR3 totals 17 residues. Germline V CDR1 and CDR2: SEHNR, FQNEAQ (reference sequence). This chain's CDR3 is CASSLARLAGPTDTQYF. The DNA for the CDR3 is TGTGCCAGCAGCTTAGCGCGGCTAGCGGGACCCACAGATACGCAGTATTTT.

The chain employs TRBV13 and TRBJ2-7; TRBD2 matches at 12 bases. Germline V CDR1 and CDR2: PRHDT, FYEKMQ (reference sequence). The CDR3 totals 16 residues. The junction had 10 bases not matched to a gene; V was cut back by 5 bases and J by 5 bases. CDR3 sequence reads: CASSAVTSGGGHEQYF. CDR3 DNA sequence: TGTGCCAGCAGCGCCGTGACTAGCGGGGGTGGCCACGAGCAGTACTTC.

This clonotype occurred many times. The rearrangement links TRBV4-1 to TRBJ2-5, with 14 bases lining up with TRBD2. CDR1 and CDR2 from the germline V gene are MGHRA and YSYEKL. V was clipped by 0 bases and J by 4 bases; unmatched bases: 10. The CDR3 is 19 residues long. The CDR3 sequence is CASSQDQVTSGRAGETQYF. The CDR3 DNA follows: TGCGCCAGCAGCCAAGATCAAGTGACTAGCGGGAGGGCTGGAGAGACCCAGTACTTC.

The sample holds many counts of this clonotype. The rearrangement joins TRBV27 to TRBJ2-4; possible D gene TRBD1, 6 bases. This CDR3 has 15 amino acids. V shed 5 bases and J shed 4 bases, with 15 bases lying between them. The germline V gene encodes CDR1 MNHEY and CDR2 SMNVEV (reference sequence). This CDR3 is CASSPSHGQKNIQYF. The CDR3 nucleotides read TGTGCCAGCAGTCCAAGCCACGGACAGAAAAACATTCAGTACTTC.

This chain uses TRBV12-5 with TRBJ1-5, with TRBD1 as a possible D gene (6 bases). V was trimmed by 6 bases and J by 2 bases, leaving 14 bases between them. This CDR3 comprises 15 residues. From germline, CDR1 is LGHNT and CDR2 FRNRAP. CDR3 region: CASGLSGARNQPQHF. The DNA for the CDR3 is TGTGCTAGTGGATTGTCAGGGGCCCGCAATCAGCCCCAGCATTTT.